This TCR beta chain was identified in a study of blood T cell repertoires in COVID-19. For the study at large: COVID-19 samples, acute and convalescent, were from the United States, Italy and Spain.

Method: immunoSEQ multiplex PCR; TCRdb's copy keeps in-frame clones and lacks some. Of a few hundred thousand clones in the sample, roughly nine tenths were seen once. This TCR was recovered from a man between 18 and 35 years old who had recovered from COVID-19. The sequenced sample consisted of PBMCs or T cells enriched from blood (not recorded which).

In DNA form, the CDR3 reads TGCGCCAGCAGCTGGGGAACTAGCGGGGGTGCCTACGAGCAGTACTTC. Translated, it gives CASSWGTSGGAYEQYF. The chain combines TRBV5-1 with TRBJ2-7; 11 bases map to TRBD2. Germline V lookup: CDR1 SGHRS, CDR2 YFSETQ. The CDR3 runs to 16 residues. With 3 bases clipped from V and 2 bases from J, the junction kept 7 bases outside the gene matches.